Sequencing of this T cell receptor beta chain was carried out in a study of blood T cell repertoires in COVID-19. Overall study context: Samples taken during acute and convalescent COVID-19 were collected in the United States, Italy and Spain. T cells, B-cell-depleted T cells, or PBMCs supplied cDNA or gDNA.

Original analysis: Estimation of nucleated cell counts relied on the amplification of reference gene primers. TCRdb's table, derived via immunoSEQ multiplex PCR, lists solely in-frame clones and lacks some. Clone size and V and J calls were adopted from that table, with D and trimming inferred from the DNA. The repertoire includes 65,000 to 95,000 clones, about 73% of them detected once, and approximately 5.7% sits in the top ten. The trim removed 0 bases at V and 0 bases at J, leaving 10 bases unmatched. This CDR3 comprises 20 residues. Germline V gene lookup returns CDR1 LGHNA and CDR2 YNFKEQ. The chain carries TRBV4-2 and TRBJ2-3; 12 bases map to TRBD2. The clonotype originates from a man aged 50 to 60 with active or convalescent COVID-19. Sequenced input: peripheral blood. CDR3 sequence reads: CASSQDHGETSGGSTDTQYF. CDR3 nucleotides: TGTGCCAGCAGCCAAGATCATGGGGAGACTAGCGGGGGAAGCACAGATACGCAGTATTTT.